This TCR beta chain stems from a study of shared clonotypes between healthy human individuals. The wider study: Two women and a few men aged 18 to 49 served as donors.

Comments on this clone: Its antigen remains unknown.

Study findings and constraints: Incompleteness in sorted-subset sequencing, despite large depth, was shown by rarefaction. Against clonotypes common to all four donors, non-shared ones had lower generation probabilities.

Some clones are missing from TCRdb's copy, which holds only in-frame ones; the method was immunoSEQ multiplex PCR. The table records roughly 1 million clones, about 77% of them present only once. The CDR3 contains 17 residues. CDR1 and CDR2 (germline): SGHRS, YFSETQ. The ends were cut back, 1 base at V and 5 bases at J, with 21 bases in the middle. The CD4+ fraction was divided into a CD45RA+ naive subset and a CD45RA-negative memory subset. The receptor comes from a man younger than 35 in good health. The chain uses TRBV5-1 and TRBJ2-5, with TRBD2 as a possible D gene (6 bases). The specimen was memory CD4+ T cells sorted from blood. Subset reported: CD45RA-negative fraction. The CDR3 spells CASSLLEGPRSWETQYF. The DNA for the CDR3 is TGCGCCAGCAGCTTGCTGGAGGGGCCAAGGTCGTGGGAGACCCAGTACTTC.